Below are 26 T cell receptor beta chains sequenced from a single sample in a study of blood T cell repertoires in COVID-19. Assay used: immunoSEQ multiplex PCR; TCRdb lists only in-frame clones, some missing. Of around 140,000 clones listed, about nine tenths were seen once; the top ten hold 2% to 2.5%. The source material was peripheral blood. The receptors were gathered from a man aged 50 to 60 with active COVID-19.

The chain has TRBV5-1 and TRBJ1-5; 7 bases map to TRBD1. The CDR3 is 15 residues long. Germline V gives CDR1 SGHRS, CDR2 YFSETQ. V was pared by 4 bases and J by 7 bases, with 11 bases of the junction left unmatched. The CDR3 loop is CASSRFGQVGQPQHF. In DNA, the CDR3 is TGCGCCAGCAGCAGATTCGGACAGGTCGGACAGCCCCAGCATTTT.

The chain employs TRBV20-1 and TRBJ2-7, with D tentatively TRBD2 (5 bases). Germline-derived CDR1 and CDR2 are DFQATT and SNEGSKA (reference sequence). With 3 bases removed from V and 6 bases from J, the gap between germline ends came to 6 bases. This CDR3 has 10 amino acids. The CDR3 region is CSARGVEQYF. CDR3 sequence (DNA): TGCAGTGCTAGGGGAGTCGAGCAGTACTTC.

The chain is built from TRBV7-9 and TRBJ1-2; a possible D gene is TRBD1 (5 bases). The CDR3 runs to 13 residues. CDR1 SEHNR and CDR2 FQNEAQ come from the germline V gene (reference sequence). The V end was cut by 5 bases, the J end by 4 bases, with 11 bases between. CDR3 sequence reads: CASSPKGVYGYTF. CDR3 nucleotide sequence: TGTGCCAGCAGCCCGAAAGGGGTCTATGGCTACACCTTC.

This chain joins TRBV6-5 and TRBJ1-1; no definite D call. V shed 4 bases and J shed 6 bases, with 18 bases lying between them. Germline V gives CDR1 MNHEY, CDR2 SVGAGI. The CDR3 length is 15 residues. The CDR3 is CASSSLRAGEAEAFF. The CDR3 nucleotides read TGTGCCAGCAGTTCCCTGCGGGCTGGGGAAGCTGAAGCTTTCTTT.

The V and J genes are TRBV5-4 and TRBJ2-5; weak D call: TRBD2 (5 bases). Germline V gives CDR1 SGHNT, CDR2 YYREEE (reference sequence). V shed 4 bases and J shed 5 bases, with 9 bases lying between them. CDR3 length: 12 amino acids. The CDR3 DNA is TGTGCCAGCAGCAACACGGGGGAGACCCAGTACTTC. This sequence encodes CASSNTGETQYF.

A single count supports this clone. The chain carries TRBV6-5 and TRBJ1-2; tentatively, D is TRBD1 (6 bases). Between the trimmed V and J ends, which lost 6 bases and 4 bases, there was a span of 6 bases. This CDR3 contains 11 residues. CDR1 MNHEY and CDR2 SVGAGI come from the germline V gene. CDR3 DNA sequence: TGTGCCAGCAGGGACAGCTATGGCTACACCTTC. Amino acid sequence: CASRDSYGYTF.

CDR3 in DNA: TGTGCCAGCGCCTTTGGGGGCGAAGATGAAAAACTGTTTTTT. This gives the protein CASAFGGEDEKLFF. J is TRBJ1-4 and V is TRBV19, with a weak D call TRBD1 (6 bases). The germline V gene has CDR1 LNHDA and CDR2 SQIVND (reference sequence). V lost 9 bases and J 6 bases, leaving 17 bases between the germline ends. The CDR3 spans 14 residues.

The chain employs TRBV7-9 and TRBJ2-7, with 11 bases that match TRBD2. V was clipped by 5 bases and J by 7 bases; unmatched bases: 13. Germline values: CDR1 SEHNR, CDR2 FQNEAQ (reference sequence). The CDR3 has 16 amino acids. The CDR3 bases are TGTGCCAGCAGCGATTCCACTAGCGGGGGCCCGGGGGAGCAGTACTTC. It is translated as CASSDSTSGGPGEQYF.

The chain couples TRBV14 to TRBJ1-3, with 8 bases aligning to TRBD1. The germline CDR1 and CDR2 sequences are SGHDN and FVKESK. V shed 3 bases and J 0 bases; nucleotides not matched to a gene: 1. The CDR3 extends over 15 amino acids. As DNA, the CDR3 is TGTGCCAGCAGCCAGGACAGGGTCTCTGGAAACACCATATATTTT. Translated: CASSQDRVSGNTIYF.

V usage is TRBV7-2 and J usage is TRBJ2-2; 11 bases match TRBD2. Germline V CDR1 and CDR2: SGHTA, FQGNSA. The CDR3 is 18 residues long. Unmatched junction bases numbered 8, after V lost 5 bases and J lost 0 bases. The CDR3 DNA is TGTGCCAGCAGCAAACTGCCGGGACTAGCGGCGAACACCGGGGAGCTGTTTTTT. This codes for CASSKLPGLAANTGELFF.

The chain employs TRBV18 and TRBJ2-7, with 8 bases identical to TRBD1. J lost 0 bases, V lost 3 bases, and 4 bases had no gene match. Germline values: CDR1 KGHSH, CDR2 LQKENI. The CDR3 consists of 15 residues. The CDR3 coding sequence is TGTGCCAGCTCACCCTCGGACAGGGTCTCCTACGAGCAGTACTTC. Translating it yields CASSPSDRVSYEQYF.

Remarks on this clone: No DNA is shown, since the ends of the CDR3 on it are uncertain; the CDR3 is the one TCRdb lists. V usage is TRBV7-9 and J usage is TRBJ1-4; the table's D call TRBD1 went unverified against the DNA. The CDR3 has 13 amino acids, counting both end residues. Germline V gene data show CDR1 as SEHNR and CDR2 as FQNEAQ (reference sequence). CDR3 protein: CASSFGQGEKLFF.

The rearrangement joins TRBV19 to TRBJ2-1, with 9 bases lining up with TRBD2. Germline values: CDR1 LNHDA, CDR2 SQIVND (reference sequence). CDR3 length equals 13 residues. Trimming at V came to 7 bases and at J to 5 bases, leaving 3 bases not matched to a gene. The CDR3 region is CASKKRGDNEQFF. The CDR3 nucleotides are TGTGCCAGTAAAAAGCGGGGGGACAATGAGCAGTTCTTC. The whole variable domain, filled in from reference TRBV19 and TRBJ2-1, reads DGGITQSPKYLFRKEGQNVTLSCEQNLNHDAMYWYRQDPGQGLRLIYYSQIVNDFQKGDIAEGYSVSREKKESFPLTVTSAQKNPTAFYLCASKKRGDNEQFFGPGTRLTVL.

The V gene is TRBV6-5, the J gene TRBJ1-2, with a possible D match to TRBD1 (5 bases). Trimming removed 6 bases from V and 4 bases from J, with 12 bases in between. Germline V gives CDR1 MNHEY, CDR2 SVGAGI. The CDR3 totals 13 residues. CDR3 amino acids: CASSVRASYGYTF. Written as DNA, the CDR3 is TGTGCCAGCAGCGTCAGGGCCAGCTATGGCTACACCTTC.

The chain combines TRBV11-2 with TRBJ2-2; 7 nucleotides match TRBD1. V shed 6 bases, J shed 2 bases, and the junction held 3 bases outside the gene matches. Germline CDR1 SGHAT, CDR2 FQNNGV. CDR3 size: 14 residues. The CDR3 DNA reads TGTGCCAGCAGTGACAGGGATAACACCGGGGAGCTGTTTTTT. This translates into CASSDRDNTGELFF.

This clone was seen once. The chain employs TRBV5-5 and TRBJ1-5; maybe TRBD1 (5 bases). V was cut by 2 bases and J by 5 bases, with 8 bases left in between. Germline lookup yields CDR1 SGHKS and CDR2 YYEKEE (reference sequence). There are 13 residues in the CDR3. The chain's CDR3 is CASSFDRDQPQHF. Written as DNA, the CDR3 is TGTGCCAGCAGCTTCGACAGAGATCAGCCCCAGCATTTT.

CDR3 DNA sequence: TGTGCCAGCAGTGCCTTCAGGGCGGGGGATGGCTACACCTTC. It is translated as CASSAFRAGDGYTF. The chain joins TRBV6-2 or TRBV6-3 to TRBJ1-2; a weak D match, TRBD1 (5 bases). Germline CDR1 reads MNHEY; CDR2 reads SVGEGT. The V end lost 5 bases, the J end lost 6 bases, and 16 bases lay between the germline ends. The CDR3 totals 14 residues.

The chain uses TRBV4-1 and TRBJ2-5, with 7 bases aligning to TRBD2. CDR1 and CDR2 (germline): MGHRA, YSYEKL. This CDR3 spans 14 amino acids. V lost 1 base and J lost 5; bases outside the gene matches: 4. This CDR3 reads CASSQGSGWETQYF. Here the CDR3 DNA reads TGCGCCAGCAGCCAAGGTAGCGGGTGGGAGACCCAGTACTTC.

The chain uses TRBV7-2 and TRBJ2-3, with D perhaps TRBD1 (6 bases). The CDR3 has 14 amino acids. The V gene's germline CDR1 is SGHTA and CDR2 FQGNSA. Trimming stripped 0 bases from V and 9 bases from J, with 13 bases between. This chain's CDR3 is CASSLAGTRETQYF. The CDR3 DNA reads TGTGCCAGCAGCTTAGCTGGGACAAGGGAAACGCAGTATTTT.

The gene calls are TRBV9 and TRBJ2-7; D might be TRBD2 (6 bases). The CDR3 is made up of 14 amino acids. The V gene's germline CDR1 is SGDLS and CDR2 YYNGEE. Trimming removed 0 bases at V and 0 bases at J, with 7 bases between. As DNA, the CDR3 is TGTGCCAGCAGCGTAGGGGGGGACTCCTACGAGCAGTACTTC. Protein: CASSVGGDSYEQYF.

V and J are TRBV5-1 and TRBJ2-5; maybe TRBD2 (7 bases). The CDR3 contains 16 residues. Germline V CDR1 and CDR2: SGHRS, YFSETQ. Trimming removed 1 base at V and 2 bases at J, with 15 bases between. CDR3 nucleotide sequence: TGCGCCAGCAGCTTGCAGGGGACGGGGGGACAAGAGACCCAGTACTTC. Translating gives CASSLQGTGGQETQYF. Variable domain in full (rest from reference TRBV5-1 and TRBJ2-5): KAGVTQTPRYLIKTRGQQVTLSCSPISGHRSVSWYQQTPGQGLQFLFEYFSETQRNKGNFPGRFSGRQFSNSRSEMNVSTLELGDSALYLCASSLQGTGGQETQYFGPGTRLLVL.

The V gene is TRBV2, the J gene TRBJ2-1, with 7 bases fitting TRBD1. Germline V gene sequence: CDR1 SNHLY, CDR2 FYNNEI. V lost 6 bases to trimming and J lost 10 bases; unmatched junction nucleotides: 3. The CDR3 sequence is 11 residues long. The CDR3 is CASSQGVEQFF. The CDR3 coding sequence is TGTGCCAGCAGCCAGGGGGTGGAGCAGTTCTTC.

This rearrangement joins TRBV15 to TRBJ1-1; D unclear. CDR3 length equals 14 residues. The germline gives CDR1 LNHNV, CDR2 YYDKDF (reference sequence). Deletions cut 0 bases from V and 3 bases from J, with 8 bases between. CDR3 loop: CATSRDPGDTEAFF. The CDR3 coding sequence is TGTGCCACCAGCAGAGATCCCGGGGACACTGAAGCTTTCTTT.

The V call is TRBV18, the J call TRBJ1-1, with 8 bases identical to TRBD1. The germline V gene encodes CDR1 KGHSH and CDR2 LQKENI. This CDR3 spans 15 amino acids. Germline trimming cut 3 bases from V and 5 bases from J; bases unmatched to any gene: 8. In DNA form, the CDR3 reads TGTGCCAGCTCACCGGATCCAGGGGGCAAAACTGAAGCTTTCTTT. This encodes CASSPDPGGKTEAFF.

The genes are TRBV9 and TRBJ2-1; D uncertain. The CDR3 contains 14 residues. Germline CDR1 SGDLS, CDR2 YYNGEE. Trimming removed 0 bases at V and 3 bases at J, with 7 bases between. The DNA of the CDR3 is TGTGCCAGCAGCGTAGATGCCGGCTACAATGAGCAGTTCTTC. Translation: CASSVDAGYNEQFF.

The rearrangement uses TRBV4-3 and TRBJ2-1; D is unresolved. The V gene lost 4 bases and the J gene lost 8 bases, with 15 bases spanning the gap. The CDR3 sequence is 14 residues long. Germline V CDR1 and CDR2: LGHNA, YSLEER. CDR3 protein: CASSLPGSRDEQFF. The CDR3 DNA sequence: TGCGCCAGCAGCCTTCCTGGTAGTCGCGATGAGCAGTTCTTC.